A single sample gave rise to the 4 T cell receptor beta chains below, sequenced in a study of human T cells and chemical hapten exposure. Time point specified: patch test 1, 2 weeks after DPC sensitization. The treatment denotes: therapeutic diphenylcyclopropenone sensitization with weekly scalp DPC. TCRdb processed the RACE reads anew with MiXCR; each CDR3 protein has one entry. The sample shows about 360,000 distinct CDR3 sequences, approximately 6.3% of them seen only once. The sequences come from whole blood, collected in connection with sensitization to the hapten diphenylcyclopropenone (DPC). All receptors derive from a woman under 30 with alopecia areata. Some clones in this sample may be carry-over from other donors' samples.

This clonotype was seen ten or more times. The chain is built from TRBV7-9 and TRBJ1-1; TRBD1 is a possible D gene (6 bases). Germline V lookup: CDR1 SEHNR, CDR2 FQNEAQ (reference sequence). CDR3 length equals 13 residues. The germline V and J ends were trimmed by 11 bases and 1 base, with 14 bases remaining between them. CDR3 amino acids: CAGRRTENTEAFF. The DNA of the CDR3 is TGTGCCGGACGTAGGACAGAGAACACTGAAGCTTTCTTT.

In its sample, this clonotype was seen a few times. The chain is built from TRBV20-1 and TRBJ1-1; D call uncertain. The V gene's germline CDR1 is DFQATT and CDR2 SNEGSKA (reference sequence). V lost 7 bases and J lost 5, with 11 bases in between. This CDR3 has 11 residues. DNA for the CDR3: TGCAGTGAACTGGTGATAACTGAAGCTTTCTTT. Its protein product is CSELVITEAFF.

This clonotype appeared many times. This chain joins TRBV5-1 and TRBJ2-5; D call uncertain. The CDR3 sequence is 12 residues long. V lost 0 bases and J lost 5, with 5 bases in between. Germline lookup yields CDR1 SGHRS and CDR2 YFSETQ. CDR3 amino acids: CASSLDTETQYF. The CDR3 bases are TGCGCCAGCAGCTTGGATACGGAGACCCAGTACTTC.

This clonotype was counted many times. The CDR3 here is CASSRQGNYGYTF. CDR3 sequence (DNA): TGTGCCAGCAGTCGACAGGGCAACTATGGCTACACCTTC. The rearrangement joins TRBV19 to TRBJ1-2, with 7 bases that match TRBD1. CDR3 length: 13 residues. V lost 9 bases to trimming and J lost 2 bases; unmatched junction nucleotides: 6. Per the germline V gene, CDR1 is LNHDA and CDR2 is SQIVND (reference sequence).